The 18 T cell receptor beta chains presented below share a single source sample, sequenced in a study of regulatory dendritic cells for organ transplantation (dated by TCRdb to 2016 to 2017). The library was made by the immunoSEQ multiplex PCR assay. As stored in TCRdb, this immuneACCESS dataset retains in-frame rearrangements with V and J assigned. A fraction of the clones does not appear; measured against another copy, unresolved V genes explain less than half of the discrepancy, and the remainder lacks a known reason. For this sample there are 18,000 or so clones; 70% to 85% appear just once. The ten largest clones take up 2.5% to 3.5% of the sample. Sorted T cell subsets were CFSE-labeled and co-cultured for approximately 5 days with allogeneic regulatory or mature dendritic cells at a 1:10 DC:T ratio. Antigens for these TCRs are unknown. Input material: memory CD4+ T cells from blood cultured with regulatory dendritic cells. Explained via the paper, the cell subset or site label denotes: CD45RO+ memory T cells. These receptors were taken from a human donor in good health.

The chain is built from TRBV6-1 and TRBJ1-2; no clear D gene. Germline lookup yields CDR1 MNHNS and CDR2 SASEGT. V lost 0 bases, J lost 4 bases, and 6 bases lay in between. This CDR3 has 13 amino acids. The CDR3 here is CASSEAGRYGYTF. CDR3 DNA sequence: TGTGCCAGCAGTGAAGCAGGCCGCTATGGCTACACCTTC.

This sequence joins TRBV7-3 and TRBJ2-5; no clear D gene. This CDR3 is built from 14 residues. Trimming stripped 5 bases from V and 1 base from J, with 11 bases between. CDR1 SGHTA and CDR2 FQGTGA come from the germline V gene. The CDR3 loop is CASSPSSAQETQYF. The CDR3 bases are TGTGCCAGCAGCCCCTCGTCGGCCCAAGAGACCCAGTACTTC.

This clone is labeled as medium-sized (0.01 to 0.1%). This rearrangement joins TRBV6-6 to TRBJ1-3; no definite D call. The CDR3 is made up of 12 amino acids. Trimming cost V 2 bases and J 8 bases, with 7 bases left between them. Germline CDR1 MNHNY, CDR2 SVGAGI (reference sequence). The CDR3 loop reads CASSYGSDTIYF. CDR3 sequence (DNA): TGTGCCAGCAGTTACGGCTCAGACACCATATATTTT.

This clone was detected only once. The chain carries TRBV6-5 and TRBJ1-1; TRBD1 is a possible D gene (6 bases). CDR3 length equals 14 residues. Trimming stripped 9 bases from V and 4 bases from J, with 18 bases between. Germline CDR1 is MNHEY and CDR2 is SVGAGI. The CDR3 sequence: CASRPGTRGTEAFF. The CDR3 coding sequence is TGTGCCAGTAGGCCCGGTACCAGGGGCACTGAAGCTTTCTTT.

This rearrangement joins TRBV2 to TRBJ2-7; no definite D call. Trimming pared 4 bases from V and 4 bases from J, leaving 14 bases between. Germline assignment: CDR1 SNHLY and CDR2 FYNNEI. The CDR3 length is 14 residues. The CDR3 DNA reads TGTGCCAGCAGTGTGGGTCAGGCCCAATACGAGCAGTACTTC. Encoded protein: CASSVGQAQYEQYF.

The chain uses TRBV28 and TRBJ2-3; tentatively, D is TRBD1 (5 bases). The ends were cut back, 3 bases at V and 9 bases at J, with 19 bases in the middle. CDR3 length equals 15 residues. CDR1 is MDHEN and CDR2 is SYDVKM in the germline V gene. The CDR3 coding sequence is TGTGCCAGCAGTTTTCTTATGCAGGGCCTAGGAACGCAGTATTTT. This translates into CASSFLMQGLGTQYF.

The chain is built from TRBV27 and TRBJ1-1; D not resolved. The CDR3 runs to 12 residues. Germline lookup yields CDR1 MNHEY and CDR2 SMNVEV (reference sequence). Trimming removed 5 bases from V and 6 bases from J, with 10 bases in between. The CDR3 loop reads CASSRGQAEAFF. The CDR3 DNA follows: TGTGCCAGCAGTCGGGGTCAGGCTGAAGCTTTCTTT.

This clone has a single count. The rearrangement uses TRBV4-1 and TRBJ1-2; D gene uncertain. Trimming removed 0 bases from V and 0 bases from J, with 8 bases in between. This CDR3 contains 15 residues. The germline gives CDR1 MGHRA, CDR2 YSYEKL. The CDR3 DNA sequence: TGCGCCAGCAGCCAAGAGAGCAGATCTAACTATGGCTACACCTTC. Its translation is CASSQESRSNYGYTF.

The chain recombines TRBV15 with TRBJ2-1, with 7 bases matching TRBD2. Germline CDR1 LNHNV, CDR2 YYDKDF (reference sequence). The CDR3 sequence is 15 residues long. V lost 5 bases and J lost 3; bases outside the gene matches: 7. CDR3 bases: TGTGCCACCAGCCCCGGGGTAGCGGGCTACAATGAGCAGTTCTTC. Protein product: CATSPGVAGYNEQFF.

The rearrangement joins TRBV6-5 to TRBJ1-4; 9 bases map to TRBD1. The ends lost 6 bases at V and 7 bases at J; junction bases unmatched: 9. Germline V gene data show CDR1 as MNHEY and CDR2 as SVGAGI. CDR3 length: 15 amino acids. The CDR3 DNA follows: TGTGCCAGCAGCACGACAGGGGGGAGAGTTGAAAAACTGTTTTTT. It yields the protein CASSTTGGRVEKLFF.

The V call is TRBV7-2, the J call TRBJ1-2; D gene unclear. The germline V gene encodes CDR1 SGHTA and CDR2 FQGNSA. The CDR3 runs to 13 residues. V was pared by 5 bases and J by 6 bases, with 13 bases between. This CDR3 reads CASSPYLYDGYTF. The CDR3 DNA reads as TGTGCCAGCAGCCCCTATTTGTATGATGGCTACACCTTC.

V and J are TRBV7-6 and TRBJ2-3, with D possibly called TRBD1 or TRBD2 (5 bases each). The germline gives CDR1 SGHVS, CDR2 FNYEAQ. The CDR3 contains 14 residues. The V end lost 6 bases, the J end lost 2 bases, and 12 bases lay between the germline ends. CDR3 loop: CASRRTGPTDTQYF. As DNA, the CDR3 is TGTGCCAGCAGGAGGACGGGACCCACAGATACGCAGTATTTT.

This clone has a single count. The J gene is TRBJ2-4, the V gene TRBV18; D is undetermined. This CDR3 region has 15 residues. Germline V gene lookup returns CDR1 KGHSH and CDR2 LQKENI. Trimming removed 0 bases at V and 6 bases at J, with 12 bases between. CDR3 sequence (DNA): TGTGCCAGCTCACCACCGGAGAACCGTGTAAACATTCAGTACTTC. Protein: CASSPPENRVNIQYF.

The chain employs TRBV6-4 and TRBJ2-2; D not resolved. Germline CDR1 MRHNA, CDR2 SNTAGT. CDR3 length: 13 residues. The germline V and J ends were trimmed by 3 bases and 3 bases, with 5 bases remaining between them. The CDR3: CASSEKDTGELFF. CDR3 in DNA: TGTGCCAGCAGTGAGAAGGACACCGGGGAGCTGTTTTTT.

This clone was counted only a few times. The chain combines TRBV28 with TRBJ2-7; the D gene could be TRBD1 or TRBD2 (6 bases each). Trimming shortened V by 10 bases and J by 7 bases, and 23 bases separated the two germline ends. Germline-derived CDR1 and CDR2 are MDHEN and SYDVKM. This CDR3 region has 14 residues. The CDR3 protein is CATEIGGSLYEQYF. The CDR3 DNA follows: TGTGCCACTGAGATAGGGGGGAGCTTGTATGAGCAGTACTTC. Variable domain in full (rest from reference TRBV28 and TRBJ2-7): DVKVTQSSRYLVKRTGEKVFLECVQDMDHENMFWYRQDPGLGLRLIYFSYDVKMKEKGDIPEGYSVSREKKERFSLILESASTNQTSMYLCATEIGGSLYEQYFGPGTRLTVT.

J is TRBJ1-6 and V is TRBV4-3, with D possibly TRBD1 on 5 matching bases. The CDR3 is 17 residues long. V lost 4 bases to trimming and J lost 6 bases, with 19 bases between them. Germline V gives CDR1 LGHNA, CDR2 YSLEER. CDR3 nucleotide sequence: TGCGCCAGCAGCCGGGGAACTACAGGTTCCGGTAATTCACCCCTCCACTTT. Translating gives CASSRGTTGSGNSPLHF.

The genes are TRBV28 and TRBJ2-1, with 7 bases fitting TRBD1. Germline assignment: CDR1 MDHEN and CDR2 SYDVKM. This CDR3 is 15 amino acids long. After removal of 5 bases from V and 3 bases from J, the junction contained 7 bases not matched to a gene. The CDR3: CASSRWDSGYNEQFF. The CDR3, as DNA: TGTGCCAGCAGTCGATGGGACAGCGGCTACAATGAGCAGTTCTTC.

This clone has just a few counts. The chain carries TRBV6-5 and TRBJ2-1; D is unclear. Germline loops: CDR1 MNHEY, CDR2 SVGAGI. V lost 7 bases, J lost 10 bases, and 20 bases lay in between. The CDR3 contains 14 residues. CDR3 in amino acids: CASKVGTQNMEQFF. CDR3 nucleotide sequence: TGTGCCAGCAAAGTCGGAACTCAAAACATGGAGCAGTTCTTC.